This T cell receptor beta chain was captured in a study of beta chain features in type 1 diabetes. Regarding this clone: Its matching antigen is unknown. Other DNA sequences in this sample translate to the same CDR3.

As every portion of the isolated RNA was reverse transcribed, the sequencing read expressed TCRB transcripts. Some clones are missing from TCRdb's copy, which holds only in-frame ones; the method was immunoSEQ multiplex PCR. Among about 710,000 clones listed, over 13% were seen once. Study-wide points: Type 1 diabetes patients showed a moderate but significant shortening of TCRB CDR3s in all four CD4+ subsets.

The sample taken for sequencing was naive CD4+ T cells from blood. This receptor was taken from a young man with type 1 diabetes.

The CDR3 loop reads CASSLVGYEQYF. In nucleotides, the CDR3 is TGTGCCAGCAGCTTAGTAGGCTACGAGCAGTACTTC. V usage is TRBV7-2 and J usage is TRBJ2-7; no definite D call. This CDR3 contains 12 residues. The V and J ends lost 1 base and 3 bases respectively, with 4 bases between them. Germline V gene lookup returns CDR1 SGHTA and CDR2 FQGNSA.